A selection of T cell receptor beta chains follows, all from one sample in a study of identical twins. TCRdb re-called the 5' RACE reads through MiXCR, storing one row per CDR3 protein. The top ten hold roughly 7% of the sample, which has 300,000 to 400,000 distinct CDR3 sequences, 9% to 15% seen once. These sequences were also reported in another study, on yellow fever vaccine responses in identical twins.

The sequencing sample was made of CD8+ T cells sorted from blood. The receptors here all came from a woman under 30 in good health. Each CDR3 is given without its conserved first and last residue.

j_call | v_call | cdr3_aa
TRBJ2-7 | TRBV10-3 | AISWTGGASYEQY
TRBJ2-7 | TRBV20-1 | SASTGTGTTEQY
TRBJ2-2 | TRBV20-1 | SARDYSSATGELF
TRBJ2-5 | TRBV11-2 | ASSTPGGLETQY
TRBJ1-5 | TRBV4-1 | ASSLSGQGDQPQH
TRBJ2-1 | TRBV5-1 | ASSSGTHYNEQF
TRBJ1-3 | TRBV12-3/TRBV12-4 | ASTEPGFAGNTIY
TRBJ2-1 | TRBV25-1 | ASSGTAYLYNEQF
TRBJ2-1 | TRBV24-1 | ATSRTSGGTYNEQF
TRBJ2-2 | TRBV4-1 | ASSQGPVSSNTGELF